The entry below gives a single T cell receptor (beta chain) sequence along with its context. What it recognizes is unknown. This entry belongs to a study of cytomegalovirus exposure and HLA in healthy donors. Across the study: Clustering assigned approximately 79% of the approximately 430 genotyped donors to the Caucasian-associated ancestry cluster. Broader study findings: It was taken for granted in presence/absence analyses that sequencing depth across donors was roughly uniform. Trimming of TCR beta V- and J-genes showed a link, identified in a later analysis, to a missense DCLRE1C variant. Several top significant clusters appeared, in a later analysis, to be linked to common viral pathogens.

With 60 Vbeta and 13 Jbeta primers, the PCR was carried out. Profiled with immunoSEQ multiplex PCR; TCRdb holds only in-frame clones, not every one. The table shows more than 80,000 clones, with 71% occurring only once. The TCR originated in a female donor in good health and CMV-seronegative. The sample taken for sequencing was PBMCs.

The CDR3 loop is CASTWQGPQYEQYF. DNA of the CDR3: TGTGCCAGCACGTGGCAGGGGCCCCAATACGAGCAGTACTTC. This chain connects TRBV6-1 to TRBJ2-7; maybe TRBD1 (6 bases). V lost 7 bases to trimming and J lost 4 bases, with 17 bases between them. Looked up from germline, CDR1 is MNHNS and CDR2 is SASEGT. The CDR3 loop spans 14 amino acids.